These 28 T cell receptor beta chains were sequenced from one sample in a study of early T cells in non-severe SARS-CoV-2 infection. From the 5' RACE reads, TCRdb called clonotypes with MiXCR, one entry per CDR3 protein. The sample has around 60,000 distinct CDR3 sequences, over 10% seen once. Sequencing used whole blood. The receptors were gathered from an adult who was a healthcare worker with PCR-confirmed SARS-CoV-2 infection or an uninfected control (not recorded which).

V and J are TRBV7-9 and TRBJ2-2; D perhaps matches TRBD1 (6 bases). Germline assignment: CDR1 SEHNR and CDR2 FQNEAQ (reference sequence). The CDR3 contains 12 residues. The V and J ends lost 10 bases and 4 bases respectively, with 10 bases between them. The CDR3 region is CAKTGFTGELFF. The DNA for the CDR3 is TGTGCCAAAACAGGGTTCACCGGGGAGCTGTTTTTT.

The chain couples TRBV3-1 to TRBJ1-2; 8 nucleotides align to TRBD1. Unmatched junction bases numbered 4, after V lost 2 bases and J lost 8 bases. Looked up from germline, CDR1 is LGHDT and CDR2 is YNNKEL (reference sequence). The CDR3 is 13 residues long. The CDR3 protein is CASSQQGAKGYTF. Written as DNA, the CDR3 is TGTGCCAGCAGCCAACAGGGGGCAAAGGGCTACACCTTC.

J is TRBJ2-1 and V is TRBV6-4; 8 bases are a match to TRBD2. Germline loops: CDR1 MRHNA, CDR2 SNTAGT. The ends lost 6 bases at V and 3 bases at J; junction bases unmatched: 1. The CDR3 runs to 13 residues. Written as DNA, the CDR3 is TGTGCCAGCAGCCGGGAGGGCTACAATGAGCAGTTCTTC. It specifies CASSREGYNEQFF.

This clonotype was observed a handful of times. The CDR3 carries no conserved terminal phenylalanine or tryptophan, so it likely arises from a read error. This chain links TRBV4-1 with TRBJ2-7, with D unresolved. The V end lost 0 bases, the J end lost 4 bases, and 10 bases lay between the germline ends. The germline gives CDR1 MGHRA, CDR2 YSYEKL. The length of the CDR3 is 14 residues. The CDR3 sequence is CASSQDVALYEQYS. CDR3 DNA sequence: TGCGCCAGCAGCCAAGATGTGGCCTTGTACGAGCAGTACTCC.

This clonotype came up many times. In DNA form, the CDR3 reads TGTGCCATCAGTGGTGGAATGACTGAAGCTTTCTTT. This encodes CAISGGMTEAFF. This chain uses TRBV10-3 with TRBJ1-1; D uncertain. The germline gives CDR1 ENHRY, CDR2 SYGVKD. The V end was cut by 4 bases, the J end by 5 bases, with 8 bases between. The CDR3 loop spans 12 amino acids.

The chain employs TRBV10-3 and TRBJ2-3; 8 bases match TRBD1. With 3 bases clipped from V and 3 bases from J, the junction kept 2 bases outside the gene matches. This CDR3 has 14 residues. The germline gives CDR1 ENHRY, CDR2 SYGVKD. CDR3 sequence: CAISDRTGTDTQYF. Written as DNA, the CDR3 is TGTGCCATCAGTGACAGGACAGGGACAGATACGCAGTATTTT.

Many counts were recorded for this clonotype. The chain joins TRBV9 to TRBJ2-7; 7 bases agree with TRBD1. Germline V lookup: CDR1 SGDLS, CDR2 YYNGEE. Trimming took 3 bases from V and 6 from J; bases not matched to a gene: 12. This CDR3 has 15 amino acids. Here the CDR3 reads CASSGAGTVVSEQYF. CDR3 DNA sequence: TGTGCCAGCAGCGGTGCCGGGACAGTCGTAAGCGAGCAGTACTTC.

At least ten counts were recorded for this clonotype. The chain has TRBV9 and TRBJ1-1; the match to TRBD1 covers 7 bases. CDR1 is SGDLS and CDR2 is YYNGEE in the germline V gene. This CDR3 comprises 14 residues. Germline trimming cut 7 bases from V and 0 bases from J; bases unmatched to any gene: 6. The CDR3 region has the DNA TGTGCCAGCTCCCAGACAGGGATGAACACTGAAGCTTTCTTT. Translated, it gives CASSQTGMNTEAFF.

A few counts support this clonotype. This chain uses TRBV2 with TRBJ2-1; no reliable D call. Germline CDR1 SNHLY, CDR2 FYNNEI. The CDR3 consists of 12 residues. V was shortened by 7 bases and J by 3 bases, with 7 bases between the two germline ends. CDR3 region: CASNYGYNEQFF. Written as DNA, the CDR3 is TGTGCCAGCAATTACGGCTACAATGAGCAGTTCTTC.

This clonotype has more than one count but fewer than ten. The chain couples TRBV10-3 to TRBJ2-7, with 7 bases identical to TRBD2. V was clipped by 10 bases and J by 6 bases; unmatched bases: 9. From germline, CDR1 is ENHRY and CDR2 SYGVKD. The CDR3 is 12 residues long. The CDR3 is CATGGGGPEQYF. The CDR3 bases are TGTGCCACGGGGGGTGGAGGACCCGAGCAGTACTTC.

This clonotype has a handful of counts. The rearrangement links TRBV6-5 to TRBJ1-4, with D maybe TRBD1 (5 bases). This CDR3 spans 15 amino acids. Trimming stripped 5 bases from V and 7 bases from J, with 17 bases between. In germline, CDR1 is MNHEY, CDR2 SVGAGI. For the CDR3, the DNA is TGTGCCAGCAGTGCATTGGGGCGGAATAGTGAAAAACTGTTTTTT. This codes for CASSALGRNSEKLFF.

CDR3 DNA sequence: TGCAGCGTTGAGCAGGGGGCGAGATACGAGCAGTACTTC. Protein sequence: CSVEQGARYEQYF. The chain employs TRBV29-1 and TRBJ2-7; 8 bases map to TRBD1. CDR3 length: 13 amino acids. With V trimmed by 3 bases and J by 4 bases, 5 bases remained unmatched. Germline CDR1 is SQVTM and CDR2 is ANQGSEA.

This clonotype occurred many times. The V gene is TRBV19, the J gene TRBJ2-7; 8 nucleotides line up with TRBD2. V gave up 5 bases and J gave up 0 bases; unmatched junction bases: 9. This CDR3 is built from 16 residues. The germline CDR1 and CDR2 sequences are LNHDA and SQIVND (reference sequence). The CDR3 bases are TGTGCCAGTAGTCCCTGGAGCGGGGGTAGCTCCTACGAGCAGTACTTC. Amino acids: CASSPWSGGSSYEQYF.

This clonotype appeared many times. CDR3 protein: CASSQDEGVGPLHF. CDR3 sequence (DNA): TGCGCCAGCAGCCAAGACGAGGGGGTTGGACCCCTCCACTTT. The chain links TRBV4-3 to TRBJ1-6; D is possibly TRBD1 (6 bases). Trimming took 0 bases from V and 12 from J, leaving 12 bases between them. CDR1 is LGHNA, CDR2 YSLEER, per germline. The CDR3 has 14 amino acids.

This clonotype has just a few counts. The chain joins TRBV19 to TRBJ1-5; TRBD1 might be the D (5 bases). Germline V gene sequence: CDR1 LNHDA, CDR2 SQIVND (reference sequence). The germline V and J ends were trimmed by 7 bases and 0 bases, with 13 bases remaining between them. The CDR3 loop spans 15 amino acids. This CDR3 is CASIDQGNSNQPQHF. CDR3 nucleotides: TGTGCCAGTATCGATCAGGGTAATAGCAATCAGCCCCAGCATTTT.

This chain joins TRBV10-2 and TRBJ1-2; possible D gene TRBD1, 5 bases. Trimming took off 2 bases at V and 7 bases at J, with 20 bases between the two ends. Germline CDR1 is WSHSY and CDR2 is SAAADI. This CDR3 spans 16 amino acids. Here the CDR3 reads CASSETQGLLNGGYTF. The CDR3 DNA sequence: TGCGCCAGCAGTGAGACTCAGGGATTGTTGAACGGTGGCTACACCTTC.

V usage is TRBV7-6 and J usage is TRBJ2-7, with 7 bases identical to TRBD1. This CDR3 is 13 amino acids long. Germline CDR1 and CDR2: SGHVS and FNYEAQ. With V trimmed by 5 bases and J by 7 bases, 8 bases remained unmatched. The CDR3 DNA follows: TGTGCCAGCAGCGCCGACAGGGTGGGGGAGCAGTACTTC. Translating it yields CASSADRVGEQYF.

This clonotype was seen a handful of times. The chain combines TRBV14 with TRBJ1-6; maybe TRBD1 (6 bases). Germline assignment: CDR1 SGHDN and CDR2 FVKESK. CDR3 length: 17 residues. V was clipped by 4 bases and J by 1 base, with 14 bases between them. As DNA, the CDR3 is TGTGCCAGCAGCCCTGCGGGGGGCTTTTCCTATAATTCACCCCTCCACTTT. Its translation: CASSPAGGFSYNSPLHF.

This clonotype was seen a few times. This chain joins TRBV6-1 and TRBJ2-7; D not certain. The CDR3 spans 13 residues. Germline CDR1 MNHNS, CDR2 SASEGT. V was shortened by 8 bases and J by 3 bases, with 14 bases between the two germline ends. CDR3 sequence: CASGVASSYEQYF. The CDR3 DNA sequence: TGTGCCAGCGGGGTAGCTAGTAGCTACGAGCAGTACTTC.

In this sample, this clonotype turned up a few times. The chain has TRBV29-1 and TRBJ2-7, with a possible D match to TRBD2 (6 bases). V was cut by 4 bases and J by 2 bases, with 9 bases left in between. CDR3 length equals 12 residues. In germline, CDR1 is SQVTM, CDR2 ANQGSEA. CDR3 bases: TGCAGCGTTGCGGGAGAGCCCTACGAGCAGTACTTC. Translated, it gives CSVAGEPYEQYF.

The table lists this clonotype with a few counts. This rearrangement joins TRBV30 to TRBJ2-7; D call uncertain. Germline loops: CDR1 GTSNPN, CDR2 SVGIG (reference sequence). The CDR3 has 12 amino acids. V shed 0 bases and J shed 3 bases, with 6 bases lying between them. CDR3 bases: TGTGCCTGGAGTGTACAAAGCTACGAGCAGTACTTC. This codes for CAWSVQSYEQYF.

This clonotype has a handful of counts. The rearrangement uses TRBV29-1 and TRBJ2-4; D remains unclear. This CDR3 has 14 residues. V was clipped by 4 bases and J by 1 base, with 11 bases between them. Germline CDR1 SQVTM, CDR2 ANQGSEA. Here the CDR3 reads CSVAQDLAKNIQYF. CDR3 nucleotides: TGCAGCGTTGCGCAGGATTTGGCCAAAAACATTCAGTACTTC.

This clonotype was picked up a small number of times. This chain joins TRBV29-1 and TRBJ2-1; 8 bases agree with TRBD2. The CDR3 covers 15 residues. The V and J ends lost 8 bases and 0 bases, in that order; junction bases with no gene match: 9. Germline CDR1 SQVTM, CDR2 ANQGSEA. CDR3 protein: CSTSGGLDSYNEQFF. Here the CDR3 DNA reads TGCAGCACGTCCGGGGGACTAGACTCCTACAATGAGCAGTTCTTC.

This clonotype has ten or more counts. This chain joins TRBV4-1 and TRBJ1-3; no clear D gene. Germline V gene data show CDR1 as MGHRA and CDR2 as YSYEKL. This CDR3 comprises 14 residues. The V and J ends lost 2 bases and 2 bases respectively, with 7 bases between them. The DNA for the CDR3 is TGCGCCAGCAGCCAAAGGGCCCCTGGAAACACCATATATTTT. This gives the protein CASSQRAPGNTIYF.

To note about this clonotype: The junction departs from germline at one end; a sequencing error may be responsible. V is TRBV12-3 or TRBV12-4 and J is TRBJ2-1; the match to TRBD2 covers 10 bases. CDR3 length: 15 amino acids. The CDR3 here is CASSVAGGGYNEQFF. The CDR3 nucleotides read TGTGCCAGCAGTGTAGCGGGGGGAGGGTACAATGAGCAGTTCTTC.

This chain connects TRBV10-3 to TRBJ1-1, with D unclear. The CDR3 loop spans 14 amino acids. The germline V and J ends were trimmed by 3 bases and 2 bases, with 10 bases remaining between them. Germline CDR1 reads ENHRY; CDR2 reads SYGVKD. The CDR3 nucleotides are TGTGCCATCAGTGACCCGCCGGTTAACACTGAAGCTTTCTTT. Encoded protein: CAISDPPVNTEAFF.

A few counts support this clonotype. This chain uses TRBV6-5 with TRBJ1-4; D might be TRBD1 (5 bases). Trimming cost V 3 bases and J 6 bases, with 14 bases left between them. Germline lookup yields CDR1 MNHEY and CDR2 SVGAGI. The CDR3 extends over 15 amino acids. CDR3 bases: TGTGCCAGCAGTTATCAGGGCGGGGGGTATGAAAAACTGTTTTTT. It is translated as CASSYQGGGYEKLFF.

This clonotype was observed a handful of times. The V gene is TRBV10-3, the J gene TRBJ2-2; D gene unclear. CDR1 and CDR2 (germline): ENHRY, SYGVKD. V was shortened by 2 bases and J by 3 bases, with 7 bases between the two germline ends. The CDR3 contains 14 residues. CDR3 in amino acids: CAISETVDTGELFF. The CDR3 nucleotides read TGTGCCATCAGTGAGACAGTGGACACCGGGGAGCTGTTTTTT.